This passage covers 30 T cell receptor beta chains from one sample sequenced in a study of T cells in Graves' hyperthyroidism and ophthalmopathy. RNA transcripts gave rise to amplified TCR beta CDR3 regions. A set of HTBI primers served as the primers for a first-round RT-PCR of the TCR CDR3. TCRdb redid the calling of the multiplex PCR reads with MiXCR, one entry per CDR3 protein. The sample contains hundreds of thousands of distinct CDR3 sequences, around 15% of which appear only once. The sequenced sample was blood. The receptors were gathered from a young woman with Graves' hyperthyroidism.

At least ten counts were recorded for this clonotype. This rearrangement joins TRBV7-2 to TRBJ2-7, with TRBD1 identical over 9 bases. Germline V gene data show CDR1 as SGHTA and CDR2 as FQGNSA. CDR3 length: 15 amino acids. Unmatched junction bases numbered 3, after V lost 1 base and J lost 2 bases. The CDR3 nucleotides read TGTGCCAGCAGCTTAGGGGACAGGGTCCCCTACGAGCAGTACTTC. It specifies CASSLGDRVPYEQYF.

Points on this clonotype: One junction end does not reproduce the germline sequence, and a read error may be involved. V and J are TRBV20-1 and TRBJ2-2, with 11 bases matching TRBD2. The germline gives CDR1 DFQATT, CDR2 SNEGSKA (reference sequence). The CDR3 consists of 16 residues. CDR3 nucleotides: TGCAGTGCTAGAGCCTTACTAGCGGGAGATCACGGGGAGCTGGTTTTT. As protein: CSARALLAGDHGELVF.

V usage is TRBV6-1 and J usage is TRBJ1-5, with D maybe TRBD1 (5 bases). Trimming cost V 5 bases and J 3 bases, with 14 bases left between them. CDR3 length equals 15 residues. CDR1 MNHNS and CDR2 SASEGT come from the germline V gene. The CDR3 coding sequence is TGTGCCAGCAGTTCGGGGACGACTGTCAATCAGCCCCAGCATTTT. It specifies CASSSGTTVNQPQHF.

The rearrangement links TRBV7-2 to TRBJ2-3; D is possibly TRBD2 (5 bases). The germline V and J ends were trimmed by 1 base and 4 bases, with 15 bases remaining between them. The length of the CDR3 is 16 residues. CDR1 and CDR2 (germline): SGHTA, FQGNSA. Written as DNA, the CDR3 is TGTGCCAGCAGCTTAGAAGGCGGACTGACCTCAGATACGCAGTATTTT. Translated: CASSLEGGLTSDTQYF.

This clonotype was counted many times. The V gene is TRBV7-9, the J gene TRBJ2-7; 7 positions match TRBD2. Germline CDR1 SEHNR, CDR2 FQNEAQ (reference sequence). The junction had 12 bases not matched to a gene; V was cut back by 1 base and J by 6 bases. This CDR3 comprises 16 residues. CDR3 DNA sequence: TGTGCCAGCAGCTTAGAAGGTAGAAGCGGGATGCGCGAGCAGTACTTC. It codes for CASSLEGRSGMREQYF.

At least ten counts were recorded for this clonotype. This sequence joins TRBV7-9 and TRBJ2-5, with 8 bases fitting TRBD2. This CDR3 is 18 amino acids long. V trimming: 2 bases; J trimming: 2 bases; junction bases outside the gene matches: 13. Germline-derived CDR1 and CDR2 are SEHNR and FQNEAQ (reference sequence). The CDR3 loop is CASSLRGHRREGQETQYF. CDR3 bases: TGTGCCAGCAGCTTAAGGGGTCATCGACGGGAGGGTCAAGAGACCCAGTACTTC.

This clonotype was seen ten or more times. This chain connects TRBV12-3 or TRBV12-4 to TRBJ2-1, with TRBD2 matching over 7 bases. CDR3 length equals 16 residues. The J segment lost 9 bases and the V segment lost 6 bases, leaving 17 bases of the junction unmatched. The CDR3 nucleotides read TGTGCCAGCAGCCTTACACCCCTTGGACTAGAGGGTGAGCAGTTCTTC. As protein: CASSLTPLGLEGEQFF.

This clonotype was counted many times. The V and J genes are TRBV7-9 and TRBJ2-7; 7 positions agree with TRBD1. CDR3 length: 15 amino acids. Germline CDR1 and CDR2: SEHNR and FQNEAQ (reference sequence). The V gene end was trimmed by 6 bases and the J gene end by 4 bases; junction bases not matched to a gene: 12. This CDR3 reads CASSPRTGLEYEQYF. CDR3 coding DNA: TGTGCCAGCAGTCCAAGGACAGGCTTAGAGTACGAGCAGTACTTC.

This clonotype was recorded at least ten times. This chain uses TRBV30 with TRBJ2-3, with D maybe TRBD2 (6 bases). The CDR3 length is 14 residues. Germline V gene lookup returns CDR1 GTSNPN and CDR2 SVGIG (reference sequence). With 1 base removed from V and 6 bases from J, the gap between germline ends came to 14 bases. The CDR3 protein is CAWSAGTDSDTQYF. CDR3 bases: TGTGCCTGGAGTGCAGGGACTGATTCTGATACGCAGTATTTT.

CDR3 nucleotide sequence: TGTGCCAGCAGCTCCTCCCAGACCCAGTACTTC. Encoded protein: CASSSSQTQYF. The chain is built from TRBV14 and TRBJ2-5; D unclear. Trimming took 5 bases from V and 6 from J, leaving 7 bases between them. The CDR3 consists of 11 residues. Germline loops: CDR1 SGHDN, CDR2 FVKESK.

The J gene is TRBJ2-1, the V gene TRBV5-8, with TRBD2 as a possible D gene (5 bases). Between the trimmed V and J ends, which lost 0 bases and 9 bases, there was a span of 16 bases. The CDR3 consists of 15 residues. In germline, CDR1 is SGHTS, CDR2 YDEGEE. CDR3 in amino acids: CASSLAPGRGPEQFF. The DNA for the CDR3 is TGTGCCAGCAGCTTGGCCCCGGGGAGAGGGCCTGAGCAGTTCTTC.

The rearrangement joins TRBV6-2 or TRBV6-3 to TRBJ1-5; D is undetermined. CDR1 is MNHEY and CDR2 is SVGEGT in the germline V gene. V dropped 2 bases and J dropped 3 bases, with 17 bases sitting between them. The CDR3 contains 17 residues. CDR3 loop: CASSYKTPAGVNQPQHF. The CDR3 coding sequence is TGTGCCAGCAGTTACAAGACACCTGCTGGGGTCAATCAGCCCCAGCATTTT.

The rearrangement links TRBV7-9 to TRBJ2-1; 8 positions agree with TRBD2. V shed 1 base and J 0 bases; nucleotides not matched to a gene: 5. This CDR3 has 17 amino acids. The germline gives CDR1 SEHNR, CDR2 FQNEAQ (reference sequence). The DNA for the CDR3 is TGTGCCAGCAGCTTAGGTGCTAGCGGGTTCTCCTACAATGAGCAGTTCTTC. Protein product: CASSLGASGFSYNEQFF.

This clonotype was seen repeatedly, ten times or more. This chain uses TRBV3-1 with TRBJ2-1; D call uncertain. Trimming removed 3 bases from V and 6 bases from J, with 6 bases in between. The V gene's germline CDR1 is LGHDT and CDR2 YNNKEL (reference sequence). This CDR3 spans 12 amino acids. The CDR3 DNA reads as TGTGCCAGCAGCCACCGCGGCAATGAGCAGTTCTTC. Encoded protein: CASSHRGNEQFF.

This clonotype came up a few times. Germline and junction disagree at one end, which may indicate a read error. The rearrangement links TRBV20-1 to TRBJ2-5; D is undetermined. The CDR3 totals 16 residues. Germline V lookup: CDR1 DFQATT, CDR2 SNEGSKA (reference sequence). The CDR3 bases are TGCACTGCTAGAGATCGGAGCTACGTAACACAAGAGACCCAGTACTTC. Protein sequence: CTARDRSYVTQETQYF.

This clonotype occurred many times. V gene TRBV30 combines with J gene TRBJ2-1, with 9 bases identical to TRBD2. V lost 8 bases, J lost 5 bases, and 7 bases stayed unmatched. The CDR3 length is 13 residues. CDR1 and CDR2 from the germline V gene are GTSNPN and SVGIG (reference sequence). The CDR3 DNA is TGTGCCGGTCGGCTAGCGGGAAACAATGAGCAGTTCTTC. Protein: CAGRLAGNNEQFF.

This clonotype was counted many times. The rearrangement joins TRBV24-1 to TRBJ1-5; 7 nucleotides align to TRBD1. This CDR3 is built from 16 residues. J was trimmed by 3 bases and V by 3 bases; bases with no gene match: 7. Germline CDR1 KGHDR, CDR2 SFDVKD. The CDR3 is CATSDRAGTDNQPQHF. As DNA, the CDR3 is TGTGCCACCAGTGATCGAGCCGGGACAGACAATCAGCCCCAGCATTTT.

This clonotype occurred many times. This chain joins TRBV20-1 and TRBJ2-5; 8 bases are a match to TRBD2. The junction had 8 bases not matched to a gene; V was cut back by 0 bases and J by 5 bases. CDR1 and CDR2 (germline): DFQATT, SNEGSKA (reference sequence). The CDR3 loop spans 15 amino acids. CDR3 in DNA: TGCAGTGCTAGAGATGGTGCGGGAGGCGGGGAGACCCAGTACTTC. It codes for CSARDGAGGGETQYF.

In this sample, this clonotype turned up many times. The V call is TRBV9, the J call TRBJ2-5; possible D gene TRBD1, 5 bases. Germline V gene lookup returns CDR1 SGDLS and CDR2 YYNGEE. This CDR3 region has 14 residues. Trimming left V 0 bases short and J 3 bases short, with 9 bases between. CDR3 in DNA: TGTGCCAGCAGCGTAGGGGGCCTGGAAGAGACCCAGTACTTC. This encodes CASSVGGLEETQYF.

This sequence joins TRBV4-1 and TRBJ1-5; D is perhaps TRBD1 (6 bases). The CDR3 has 15 amino acids. Per the germline V gene, CDR1 is MGHRA and CDR2 is YSYEKL. V lost 3 bases, J lost 4 bases, and 13 bases lay in between. The chain's CDR3 is CASSQEGGWNQPQHF. CDR3 nucleotides: TGCGCCAGCAGCCAGGAAGGGGGGTGGAATCAGCCCCAGCATTTT.

The chain links TRBV29-1 to TRBJ2-1; no reliable D call. The V and J ends lost 6 bases and 8 bases respectively, with 26 bases between them. The germline V gene has CDR1 SQVTM and CDR2 ANQGSEA. The CDR3 covers 16 residues. The CDR3 sequence is CSVPTPRTRLQDEQFF. In DNA, the CDR3 is TGCAGCGTCCCCACCCCTAGGACGCGCCTCCAAGATGAGCAGTTCTTC.

This clonotype showed up many times. The chain carries TRBV28 and TRBJ1-2; no clear D. This CDR3 is built from 13 residues. The germline CDR1 and CDR2 sequences are MDHEN and SYDVKM. The V and J ends lost 3 bases and 3 bases respectively, with 8 bases between them. DNA for the CDR3: TGTGCCAGCAGTTTGATGAGAGACTATGGCTACACCTTC. It codes for CASSLMRDYGYTF.

This clonotype was found many times. This chain uses TRBV5-1 with TRBJ1-6, with 11 nucleotides matching TRBD1. CDR3 length equals 19 residues. Trimming took 4 bases from V and 4 from J; bases not matched to a gene: 13. Per germline, CDR1 SGHRS and CDR2 YFSETQ. CDR3 protein: CASSTTDRGPLLYNSPLHF. The CDR3 DNA reads as TGCGCCAGCAGCACCACGGACAGGGGGCCACTACTGTATAATTCACCCCTCCACTTT.

V usage is TRBV18 and J usage is TRBJ1-1, with D unresolved. This CDR3 is 14 amino acids long. Germline V gene lookup returns CDR1 KGHSH and CDR2 LQKENI. The germline V and J ends were trimmed by 3 bases and 6 bases, with 14 bases remaining between them. Here the CDR3 DNA reads TGTGCCAGCTCACCGGCTATGGAGGCGGCTGAAGCTTTCTTT. This sequence encodes CASSPAMEAAEAFF.

This clonotype was found many times. This CDR3 reads CSVASVNTEAFF. CDR3 nucleotides: TGCAGCGTTGCTTCCGTGAACACTGAAGCTTTCTTT. V is TRBV29-1 and J is TRBJ1-1, with D uncertain. Trimming left V 4 bases short and J 0 bases short, with 6 bases between. Germline V gives CDR1 SQVTM, CDR2 ANQGSEA. This CDR3 has 12 amino acids.

This clonotype occurred a few times. CDR3 DNA sequence: TGTGCCAGCAGTTTCCGGCAAGCGGCTTGGCCGTATGGCTACACCTTC. Its translation is CASSFRQAAWPYGYTF. The gene calls are TRBV27 and TRBJ1-2; D is uncertain. V was shortened by 3 bases and J by 5 bases, with 19 bases between the two germline ends. CDR3 size: 16 residues. The germline CDR1 and CDR2 sequences are MNHEY and SMNVEV (reference sequence).

This clonotype was observed a few times. The chain has TRBV6-6 and TRBJ1-2; D ambiguous. Germline values: CDR1 MNHNY, CDR2 SVGAGI (reference sequence). Trimming took 1 base from V and 5 from J, leaving 11 bases between them. The CDR3 spans 14 residues. CDR3 sequence (DNA): TGTGCCAGCAGTTACTTAAGGATGGGATATGGCTACACCTTC. Its protein is CASSYLRMGYGYTF.

The gene calls are TRBV20-1 and TRBJ2-5, with D possibly TRBD2 on 6 matching bases. Trimming removed 5 bases at V and 3 bases at J, with 16 bases between. The CDR3 extends over 14 amino acids. Germline loops: CDR1 DFQATT, CDR2 SNEGSKA (reference sequence). CDR3 sequence reads: CSAQLGAGKETQYF. The CDR3 region has the DNA TGCAGTGCTCAACTCGGGGCGGGGAAAGAGACCCAGTACTTC.

The V and J genes are TRBV15 and TRBJ2-1, with 12 bases aligning to TRBD2. Germline CDR1 is LNHNV and CDR2 is YYDKDF (reference sequence). The CDR3 is 15 residues long. Trimming took 1 base from V and 7 from J; bases not matched to a gene: 2. CDR3 DNA sequence: TGTGCCACCAGCAGAGGACTAGCGGGAGATAATGAGCAGTTCTTC. This gives the protein CATSRGLAGDNEQFF.

The chain links TRBV6-5 to TRBJ2-6, with D hard to call. Germline-derived CDR1 and CDR2 are MNHEY and SVGAGI. Trimming removed 0 bases from V and 2 bases from J, with 11 bases in between. The CDR3 runs to 17 residues. The CDR3 reads CASSYSMWVAGANVLTF. The CDR3 nucleotides read TGTGCCAGCAGTTACTCGATGTGGGTCGCTGGGGCCAACGTCCTGACTTTC.